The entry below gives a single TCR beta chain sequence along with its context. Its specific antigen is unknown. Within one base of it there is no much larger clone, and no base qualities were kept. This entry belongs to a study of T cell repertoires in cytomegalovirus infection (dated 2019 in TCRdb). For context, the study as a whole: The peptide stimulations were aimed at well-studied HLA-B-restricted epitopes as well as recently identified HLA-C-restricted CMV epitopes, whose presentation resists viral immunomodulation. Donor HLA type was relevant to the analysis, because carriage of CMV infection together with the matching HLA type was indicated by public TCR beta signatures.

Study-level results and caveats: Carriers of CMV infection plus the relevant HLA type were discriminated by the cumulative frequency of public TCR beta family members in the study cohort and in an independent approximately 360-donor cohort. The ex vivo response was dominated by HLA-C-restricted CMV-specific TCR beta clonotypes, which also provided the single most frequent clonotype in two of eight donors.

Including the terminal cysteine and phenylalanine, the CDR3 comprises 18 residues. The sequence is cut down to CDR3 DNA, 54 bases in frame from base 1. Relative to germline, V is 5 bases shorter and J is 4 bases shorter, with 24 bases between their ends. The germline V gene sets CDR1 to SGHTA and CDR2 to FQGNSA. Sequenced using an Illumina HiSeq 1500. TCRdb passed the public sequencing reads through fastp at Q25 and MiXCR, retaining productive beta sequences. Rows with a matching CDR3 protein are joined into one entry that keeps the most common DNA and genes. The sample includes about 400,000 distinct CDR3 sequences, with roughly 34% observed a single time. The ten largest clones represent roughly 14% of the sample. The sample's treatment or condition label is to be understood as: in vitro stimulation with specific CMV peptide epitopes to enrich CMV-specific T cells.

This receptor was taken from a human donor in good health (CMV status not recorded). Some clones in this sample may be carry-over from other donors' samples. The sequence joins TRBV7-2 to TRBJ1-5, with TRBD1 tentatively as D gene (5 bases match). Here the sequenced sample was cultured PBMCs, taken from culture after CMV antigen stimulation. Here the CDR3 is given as CASSPQGAGPLGNQPQHF. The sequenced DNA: TGTGCCAGCAGCCCCCAGGGTGCAGGGCCCCTGGGGAATCAGCCCCAGCATTTT.